Listed below are T cell receptor beta chains from one sample, sequenced in a study of T cells after yellow fever vaccination. One entry per CDR3 protein results from TCRdb running MiXCR on the 5' RACE reads. In the table there are 60,000 to 75,000 distinct CDR3 sequences, more than 6.5% of which are singletons. The starting material was CD8+ T cells sorted from PBMCs, obtained roughly 47 days after the first yellow fever vaccination. These receptors all come from a man between 18 and 35 years old who received the YFV17D yellow fever vaccine. Each CDR3 is given with its conserved first and last residue. Fields, in order: D gene, clone size, V gene, J gene, CDR3 protein, CDR3 DNA. The D gene is left open where the match is weak. For some rows the clone size is stated as once, few or many, or as a class when expanded; others skip it.

d_gene: TRBD2
abundance: NA
v_gene: TRBV4-1
j_gene: TRBJ2-1
CDR3aa: CASSFGEAGAWNEQFF
CDR3nt: TGCGCCAGCAGCTTCGGGGAAGCGGGGGCCTGGAATGAGCAGTTCTTC

d_gene: NA
abundance: many
v_gene: TRBV5-6
j_gene: TRBJ1-1
CDR3aa: CASSPGDAEAFF
CDR3nt: TGTGCCAGCAGTCCGGGGGACGCTGAAGCTTTCTTT

d_gene: TRBD1
abundance: NA
v_gene: TRBV11-2
j_gene: TRBJ2-7
CDR3aa: CASSRDRGNEQYF
CDR3nt: TGTGCCAGCAGCCGGGACAGGGGGAACGAGCAGTACTTC

d_gene: NA
abundance: many
v_gene: TRBV6-5
j_gene: TRBJ2-7
CDR3aa: CASSYSPRTVVTEQYF
CDR3nt: TGTGCCAGCAGTTACTCGCCCCGGACGGTGGTTACGGAGCAGTACTTC

d_gene: TRBD2
abundance: NA
v_gene: TRBV3-1
j_gene: TRBJ2-5
CDR3aa: CACTPPLAGQETQYF
CDR3nt: TGTGCCTGCACCCCCCCCCTAGCGGGACAAGAGACCCAGTACTTC

d_gene: TRBD2
abundance: many
v_gene: TRBV20-1
j_gene: TRBJ2-5
CDR3aa: CSARVGRVTETQYF
CDR3nt: TGCAGTGCTAGAGTTGGGAGGGTCACAGAGACCCAGTACTTC

d_gene: TRBD2
abundance: NA
v_gene: TRBV3-1
j_gene: TRBJ2-1
CDR3aa: CASSQDGGAYNEQFF
CDR3nt: TGTGCCAGCAGCCAAGACGGGGGGGCCTACAATGAGCAGTTCTTC

d_gene: NA
abundance: many
v_gene: TRBV6-5
j_gene: TRBJ1-5
CDR3aa: CASSSIGDYSNQPQHF
CDR3nt: TGTGCCAGCAGTTCTATTGGGGACTATAGCAATCAGCCCCAGCATTTT

d_gene: TRBD1
abundance: NA
v_gene: TRBV12-3/TRBV12-4
j_gene: TRBJ2-1
CDR3aa: CASSDPSQGANEQFF
CDR3nt: TGTGCCAGCAGCGACCCAAGTCAGGGGGCGAATGAGCAGTTCTTC

d_gene: NA
abundance: few
v_gene: TRBV11-2
j_gene: TRBJ1-2
CDR3aa: CASSSRDTTNYGYTF
CDR3nt: TGTGCCAGCAGCTCCAGGGATACCACTAACTATGGCTACACCTTC

d_gene: NA
abundance: many
v_gene: TRBV7-9
j_gene: TRBJ2-1
CDR3aa: CASSPGPQGFDQGYNEQFF
CDR3nt: TGTGCCAGCAGCCCGGGCCCGCAGGGGTTTGATCAGGGCTACAATGAGCAGTTCTTC

d_gene: NA
abundance: many
v_gene: TRBV5-1
j_gene: TRBJ2-7
CDR3aa: CASSMSLTDYEQYF
CDR3nt: TGCGCCAGCAGCATGAGCCTGACAGACTACGAGCAGTACTTC

d_gene: NA
abundance: many
v_gene: TRBV28
j_gene: TRBJ2-7
CDR3aa: CASSLYPGRYEQYF
CDR3nt: TGTGCCAGCAGTTTATATCCAGGGCGGTACGAGCAGTACTTC

d_gene: NA
abundance: many
v_gene: TRBV7-9
j_gene: TRBJ2-3
CDR3aa: CASSFSATKDTQYF
CDR3nt: TGTGCCAGCAGCTTTAGTGCGACGAAAGATACGCAGTATTTT

d_gene: NA
abundance: NA
v_gene: TRBV6-1
j_gene: TRBJ1-5
CDR3aa: CASRKGGAVRNQPQHF
CDR3nt: TGTGCCAGCAGGAAAGGTGGGGCAGTAAGGAATCAGCCCCAGCATTTT

d_gene: NA
abundance: few
v_gene: TRBV7-9
j_gene: TRBJ2-2
CDR3aa: CASSLRGGNTGELFF
CDR3nt: TGTGCCAGCAGCTTAAGGGGCGGTAACACCGGGGAGCTGTTTTTT

d_gene: NA
abundance: NA
v_gene: TRBV7-9
j_gene: TRBJ1-1
CDR3aa: CASSLGTGRETEAFF
CDR3nt: TGTGCCAGCAGCTTAGGAACAGGGAGGGAGACTGAAGCTTTCTTT

d_gene: NA
abundance: NA
v_gene: TRBV12-5
j_gene: TRBJ1-5
CDR3aa: CASGLIINNNRTGEHF
CDR3nt: TGTGCTAGTGGTTTGATCATAAACAACAACCGCACAGGCGAGCATTTT

d_gene: NA
abundance: many
v_gene: TRBV7-9
j_gene: TRBJ2-1
CDR3aa: CASSLAAGEQFF
CDR3nt: TGTGCCAGCAGCTTAGCGGCGGGGGAGCAGTTCTTC

d_gene: NA
abundance: many
v_gene: TRBV7-2
j_gene: TRBJ1-6
CDR3aa: CASRQTGFNSPLHF
CDR3nt: TGTGCCAGCAGGCAAACAGGGTTTAATTCACCCCTCCACTTT

d_gene: NA
abundance: many
v_gene: TRBV6-5
j_gene: TRBJ1-1
CDR3aa: CASSYAAGGTEAFF
CDR3nt: TGTGCCAGCAGTTACGCGGCGGGAGGAACTGAAGCTTTCTTT

d_gene: NA
abundance: NA
v_gene: TRBV7-2
j_gene: TRBJ1-1
CDR3aa: CASSLVMSNTEAFF
CDR3nt: TGTGCCAGCAGCTTAGTCATGTCGAACACTGAAGCTTTCTTT

d_gene: NA
abundance: NA
v_gene: TRBV6-2/TRBV6-3
j_gene: TRBJ1-1
CDR3aa: CASSYSLRYIRETEAFF
CDR3nt: TGTGCCAGCAGTTACTCGCTAAGGTATATTCGCGAGACTGAAGCTTTCTTT

d_gene: NA
abundance: NA
v_gene: TRBV12-3/TRBV12-4
j_gene: TRBJ1-2
CDR3aa: CASSWGEGYTF
CDR3nt: TGTGCCAGCAGTTGGGGAGAGGGCTACACCTTC

d_gene: TRBD2
abundance: few
v_gene: TRBV11-2
j_gene: TRBJ2-3
CDR3aa: CASSERTSGGIGTDTQYF
CDR3nt: TGTGCCAGCAGCGAGAGGACTAGCGGGGGAATCGGCACAGATACGCAGTATTTT

d_gene: NA
abundance: few
v_gene: TRBV5-4
j_gene: TRBJ2-3
CDR3aa: CASSLEAGASTDTQYF
CDR3nt: TGTGCCAGCAGCTTGGAGGCAGGGGCTAGCACAGATACGCAGTATTTT

d_gene: TRBD1
abundance: many
v_gene: TRBV15
j_gene: TRBJ2-7
CDR3aa: CATSGDREREQYF
CDR3nt: TGTGCCACCAGCGGGGACAGGGAAAGGGAGCAGTACTTC

d_gene: TRBD2
abundance: medium-sized
v_gene: TRBV20-1
j_gene: TRBJ2-5
CDR3aa: CSARGGLAGSQETQYF
CDR3nt: TGCAGTGCTAGAGGGGGGCTAGCGGGGAGCCAAGAGACCCAGTACTTC

d_gene: TRBD1
abundance: few
v_gene: TRBV6-4
j_gene: TRBJ2-5
CDR3aa: CASSDSQATKSRDRVRETQYF
CDR3nt: TGTGCCAGCAGTGACTCTCAGGCGACCAAAAGCCGGGACAGGGTCAGAGAGACCCAGTACTTC

d_gene: NA
abundance: many
v_gene: TRBV12-3/TRBV12-4
j_gene: TRBJ1-5
CDR3aa: CASSTQGPYSNQPQHF
CDR3nt: TGTGCCAGCAGTACTCAAGGGCCTTATAGCAATCAGCCCCAGCATTTT